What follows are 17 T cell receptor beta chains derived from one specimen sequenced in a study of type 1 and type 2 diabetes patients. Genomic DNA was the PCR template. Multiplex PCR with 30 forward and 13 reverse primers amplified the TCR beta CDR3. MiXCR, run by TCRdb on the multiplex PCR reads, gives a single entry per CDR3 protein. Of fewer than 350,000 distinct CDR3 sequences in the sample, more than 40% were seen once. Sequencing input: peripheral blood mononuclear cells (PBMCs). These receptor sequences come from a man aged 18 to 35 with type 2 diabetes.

The CDR3 sequence is CASTQGWDGYTF. The CDR3 DNA reads as TGTGCCAGCACCCAGGGATGGGATGGCTACACCTTC. The J gene is TRBJ1-2, the V gene TRBV6-6; D is possibly TRBD1 (5 bases). Germline CDR1 MNHNY, CDR2 SVGAGI (reference sequence). The CDR3 is made up of 12 amino acids. V was trimmed by 7 bases and J by 6 bases, leaving 12 bases between them.

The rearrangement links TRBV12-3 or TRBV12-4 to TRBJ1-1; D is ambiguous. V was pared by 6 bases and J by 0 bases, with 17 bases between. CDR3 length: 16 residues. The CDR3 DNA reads TGTGCCAGCAGACTGTCTATGACGCGGCTGAACACTGAAGCTTTCTTT. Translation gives CASRLSMTRLNTEAFF.

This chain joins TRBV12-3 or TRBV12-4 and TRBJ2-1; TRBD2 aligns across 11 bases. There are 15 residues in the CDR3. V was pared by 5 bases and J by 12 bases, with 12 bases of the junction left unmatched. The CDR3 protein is CASSPSGTSGGGQFF. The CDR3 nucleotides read TGTGCCAGCAGTCCCTCCGGGACTAGCGGTGGGGGGCAGTTCTTC.

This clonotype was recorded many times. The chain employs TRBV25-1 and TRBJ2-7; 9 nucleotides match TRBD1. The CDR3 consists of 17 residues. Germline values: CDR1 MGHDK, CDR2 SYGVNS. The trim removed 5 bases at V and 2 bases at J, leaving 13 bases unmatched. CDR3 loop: CASSPHPSGDRAYEQYF. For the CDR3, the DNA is TGTGCCAGCAGTCCTCATCCCTCGGGGGACAGGGCCTACGAGCAGTACTTC.

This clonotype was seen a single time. The CDR3 coding sequence is TGTGCCAGCAGCAACCCGGTCGGGCAAGAGACCCAGTACTTC. Translation gives CASSNPVGQETQYF. The V call is TRBV7-3, the J call TRBJ2-5; D is undetermined. This CDR3 is built from 14 residues. Deletions cut 5 bases from V and 2 bases from J, with 12 bases between. CDR1 and CDR2 from the germline V gene are SGHTA and FQGTGA.

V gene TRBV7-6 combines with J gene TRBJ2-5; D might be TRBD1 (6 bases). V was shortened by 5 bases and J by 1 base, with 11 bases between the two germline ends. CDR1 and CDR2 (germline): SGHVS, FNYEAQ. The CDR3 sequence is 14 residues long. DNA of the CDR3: TGTGCCAGCAGCCCGACAGGATTCCAAGAGACCCAGTACTTC. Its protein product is CASSPTGFQETQYF. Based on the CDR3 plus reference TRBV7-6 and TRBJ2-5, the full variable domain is GAGVSQSPRYKVTKRGQDVALRCDPISGHVSLYWYRQALGQGPEFLTYFNYEAQQDKSGLPNDRFSAERPEGSISTLTIQRTEQRDSAMYRCASSPTGFQETQYFGPGTRLLVL.

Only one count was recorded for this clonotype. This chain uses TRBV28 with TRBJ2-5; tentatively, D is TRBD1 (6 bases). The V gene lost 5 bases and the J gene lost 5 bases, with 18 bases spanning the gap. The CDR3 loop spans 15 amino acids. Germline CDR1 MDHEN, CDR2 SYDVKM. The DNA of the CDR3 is TGTGCCAGCAGTCCCATTAGACAGGAACTGGAGACCCAGTACTTC. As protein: CASSPIRQELETQYF.

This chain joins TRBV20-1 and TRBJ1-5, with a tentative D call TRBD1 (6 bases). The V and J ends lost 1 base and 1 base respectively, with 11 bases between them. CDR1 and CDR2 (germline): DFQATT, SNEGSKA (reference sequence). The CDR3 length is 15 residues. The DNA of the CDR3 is TGCAGTGCTAGAGTCGGGGGCCGAAGCAATCAGCCCCAGCATTTT. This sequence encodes CSARVGGRSNQPQHF.

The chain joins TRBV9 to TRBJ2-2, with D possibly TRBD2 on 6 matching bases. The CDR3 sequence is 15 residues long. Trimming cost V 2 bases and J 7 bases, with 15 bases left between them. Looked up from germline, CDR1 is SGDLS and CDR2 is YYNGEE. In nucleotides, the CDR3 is TGTGCCAGCAGCGTTTGGAGGGAGGCCGGCGGGGAGCTGTTTTTT. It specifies CASSVWREAGGELFF.

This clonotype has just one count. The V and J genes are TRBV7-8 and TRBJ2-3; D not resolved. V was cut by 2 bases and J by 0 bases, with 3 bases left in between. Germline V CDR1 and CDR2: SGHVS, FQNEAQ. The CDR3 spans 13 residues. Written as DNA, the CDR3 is TGTGCCAGCAGCTTAATAAGCACAGATACGCAGTATTTT. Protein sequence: CASSLISTDTQYF.

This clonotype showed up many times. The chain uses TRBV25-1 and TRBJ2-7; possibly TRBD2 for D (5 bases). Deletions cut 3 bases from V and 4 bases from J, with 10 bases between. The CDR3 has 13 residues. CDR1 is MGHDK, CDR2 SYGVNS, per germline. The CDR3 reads CASSDTRVYEQYF. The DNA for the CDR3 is TGTGCCAGCAGTGATACTAGGGTTTACGAGCAGTACTTC.

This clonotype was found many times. The CDR3 coding sequence is TGTGCCATCAGCGTGGGGGGCTCTGGGGCCAACGTCCTGACTTTC. It specifies CAISVGGSGANVLTF. The genes are TRBV10-3 and TRBJ2-6, with a tentative D call TRBD2 (6 bases). Germline V lookup: CDR1 ENHRY, CDR2 SYGVKD. CDR3 length equals 15 residues. V dropped 6 bases and J dropped 0 bases, with 9 bases sitting between them.

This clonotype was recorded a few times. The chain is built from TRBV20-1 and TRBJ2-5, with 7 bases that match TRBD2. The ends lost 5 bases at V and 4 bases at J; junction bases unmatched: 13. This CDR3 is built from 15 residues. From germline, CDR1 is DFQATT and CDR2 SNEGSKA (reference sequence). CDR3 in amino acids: CSAPILSGFGETQYF. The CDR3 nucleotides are TGCAGTGCTCCCATTCTTAGCGGGTTCGGAGAGACCCAGTACTTC.

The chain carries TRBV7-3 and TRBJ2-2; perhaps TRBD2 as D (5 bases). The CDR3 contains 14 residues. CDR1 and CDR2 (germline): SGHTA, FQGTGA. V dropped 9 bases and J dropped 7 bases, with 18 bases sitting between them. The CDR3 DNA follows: TGTGCCAGTAGTATCGGTGCGAGGGACGGGGAGCTGTTTTTT. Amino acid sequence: CASSIGARDGELFF.

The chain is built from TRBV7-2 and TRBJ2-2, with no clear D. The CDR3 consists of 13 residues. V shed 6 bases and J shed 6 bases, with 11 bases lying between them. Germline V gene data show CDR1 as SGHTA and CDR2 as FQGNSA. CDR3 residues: CASSGDGPGELFF. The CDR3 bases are TGTGCCAGCAGTGGAGATGGTCCCGGGGAGCTGTTTTTT.

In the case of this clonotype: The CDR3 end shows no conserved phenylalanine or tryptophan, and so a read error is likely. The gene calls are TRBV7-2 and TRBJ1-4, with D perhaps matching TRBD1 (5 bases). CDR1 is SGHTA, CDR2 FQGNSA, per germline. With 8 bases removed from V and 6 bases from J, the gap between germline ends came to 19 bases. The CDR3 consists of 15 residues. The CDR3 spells CASGPFRGPYEKLFL. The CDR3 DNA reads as TGTGCCAGCGGGCCTTTCCGGGGCCCTTATGAAAAACTGTTTCTT.

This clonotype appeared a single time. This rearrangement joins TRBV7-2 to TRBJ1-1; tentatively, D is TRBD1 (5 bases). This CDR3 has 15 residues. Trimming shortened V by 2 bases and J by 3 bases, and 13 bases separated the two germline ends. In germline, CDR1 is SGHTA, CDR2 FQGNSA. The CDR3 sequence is CASSLWGVKDTEAFF. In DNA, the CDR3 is TGTGCCAGCAGCTTATGGGGGGTAAAGGACACTGAAGCTTTCTTT.